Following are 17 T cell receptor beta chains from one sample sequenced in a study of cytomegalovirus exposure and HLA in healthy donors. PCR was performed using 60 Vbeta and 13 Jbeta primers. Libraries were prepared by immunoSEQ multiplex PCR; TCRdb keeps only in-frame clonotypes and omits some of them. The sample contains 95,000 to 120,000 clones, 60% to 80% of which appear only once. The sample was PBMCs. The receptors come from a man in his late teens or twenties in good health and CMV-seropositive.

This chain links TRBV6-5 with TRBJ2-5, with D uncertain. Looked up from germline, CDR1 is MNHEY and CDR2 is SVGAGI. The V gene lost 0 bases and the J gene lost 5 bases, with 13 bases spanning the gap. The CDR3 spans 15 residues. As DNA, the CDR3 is TGTGCCAGCAGTTACTCGCCTCCCCCTGCGGAGACCCAGTACTTC. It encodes CASSYSPPPAETQYF.

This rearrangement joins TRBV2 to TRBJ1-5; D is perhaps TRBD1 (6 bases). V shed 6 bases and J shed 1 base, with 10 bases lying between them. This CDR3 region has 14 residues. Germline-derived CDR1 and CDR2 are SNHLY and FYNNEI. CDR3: CASSGDTSNQPQHF. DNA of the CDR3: TGTGCCAGCAGCGGGGACACCAGCAATCAGCCCCAGCATTTT.

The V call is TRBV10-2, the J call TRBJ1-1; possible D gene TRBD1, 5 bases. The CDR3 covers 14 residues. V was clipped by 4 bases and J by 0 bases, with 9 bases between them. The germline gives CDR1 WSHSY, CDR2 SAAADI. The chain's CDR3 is CASSVSGMNTEAFF. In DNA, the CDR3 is TGCGCCAGCAGTGTCTCAGGGATGAACACTGAAGCTTTCTTT.

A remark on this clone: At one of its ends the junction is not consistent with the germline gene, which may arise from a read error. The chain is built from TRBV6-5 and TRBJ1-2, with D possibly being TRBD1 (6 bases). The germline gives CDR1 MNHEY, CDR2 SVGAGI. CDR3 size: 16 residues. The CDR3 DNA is TGTGCCAGCAGTTTACAGGGCGCCGGAAAGGTCGATGGCTACCCCTTC. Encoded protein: CASSLQGAGKVDGYPF.

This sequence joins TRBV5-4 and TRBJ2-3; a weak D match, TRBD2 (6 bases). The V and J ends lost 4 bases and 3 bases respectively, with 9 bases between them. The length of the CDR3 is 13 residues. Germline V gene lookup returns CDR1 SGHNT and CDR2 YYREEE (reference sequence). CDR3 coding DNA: TGTGCCAGCAGCACCGCGGGGACAGATACGCAGTATTTT. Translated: CASSTAGTDTQYF.

The DNA of the CDR3 is TGTGCCAGCAGCCAAGGAGCGGGGACAGATACGCAGTATTTT. It translates to CASSQGAGTDTQYF. The J gene is TRBJ2-3, the V gene TRBV4-2, with 7 bases matching TRBD2. V shed 1 base and J 3 bases; nucleotides not matched to a gene: 1. The CDR3 is made up of 14 amino acids. CDR1 and CDR2 from the germline V gene are LGHNA and YNFKEQ.

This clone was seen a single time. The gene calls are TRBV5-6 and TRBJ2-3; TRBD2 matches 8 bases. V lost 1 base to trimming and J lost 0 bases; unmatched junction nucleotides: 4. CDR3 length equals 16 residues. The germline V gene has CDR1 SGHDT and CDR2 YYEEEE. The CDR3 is CASSLFRGGSTDTQYF. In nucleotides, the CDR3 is TGTGCCAGCAGCTTGTTTCGGGGGGGGAGCACAGATACGCAGTATTTT.

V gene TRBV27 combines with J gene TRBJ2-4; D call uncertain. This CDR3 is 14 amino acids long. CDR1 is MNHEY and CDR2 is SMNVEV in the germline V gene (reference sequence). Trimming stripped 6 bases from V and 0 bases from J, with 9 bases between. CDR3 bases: TGTGCCAGCAGCTACAGTCTAGCCAAAAACATTCAGTACTTC. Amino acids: CASSYSLAKNIQYF.

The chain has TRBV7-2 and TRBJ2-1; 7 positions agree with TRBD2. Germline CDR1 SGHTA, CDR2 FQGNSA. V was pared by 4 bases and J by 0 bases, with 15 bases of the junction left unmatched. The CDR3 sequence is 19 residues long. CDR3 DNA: TGTGCCAGCAGCTCCCCAGAATGGACTAGTCCAAGCTCCTACAATGAGCAGTTCTTC. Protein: CASSSPEWTSPSSYNEQFF.

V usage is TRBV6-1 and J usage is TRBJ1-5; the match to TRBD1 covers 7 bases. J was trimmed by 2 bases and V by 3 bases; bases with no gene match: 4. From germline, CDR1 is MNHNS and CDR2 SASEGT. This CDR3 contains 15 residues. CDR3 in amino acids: CASSETTGGNQPQHF. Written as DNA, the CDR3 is TGTGCCAGCAGTGAGACTACAGGGGGCAATCAGCCCCAGCATTTT.

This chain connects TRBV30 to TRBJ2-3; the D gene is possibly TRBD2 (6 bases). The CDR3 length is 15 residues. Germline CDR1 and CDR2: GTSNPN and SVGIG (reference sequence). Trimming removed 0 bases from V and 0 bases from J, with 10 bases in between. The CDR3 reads CAWSVRGVSTDTQYF. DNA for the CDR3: TGTGCCTGGAGTGTACGCGGGGTAAGCACAGATACGCAGTATTTT.

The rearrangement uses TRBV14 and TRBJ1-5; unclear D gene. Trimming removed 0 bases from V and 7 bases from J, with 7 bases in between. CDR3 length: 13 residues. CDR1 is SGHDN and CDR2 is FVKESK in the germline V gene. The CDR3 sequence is CASSQDARQPQHF. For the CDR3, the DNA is TGTGCCAGCAGCCAAGATGCCCGGCAGCCCCAGCATTTT.

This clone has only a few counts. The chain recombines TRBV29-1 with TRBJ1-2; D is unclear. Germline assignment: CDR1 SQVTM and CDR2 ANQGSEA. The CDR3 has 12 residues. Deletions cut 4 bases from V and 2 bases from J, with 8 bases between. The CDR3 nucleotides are TGCAGCGTTGGGGCCGGCAACTATGGCTACACCTTC. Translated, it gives CSVGAGNYGYTF.

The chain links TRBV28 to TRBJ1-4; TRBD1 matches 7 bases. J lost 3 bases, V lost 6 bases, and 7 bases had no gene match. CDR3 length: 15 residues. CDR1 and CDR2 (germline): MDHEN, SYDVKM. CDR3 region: CASRRGGFANEKLFF. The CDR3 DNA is TGTGCCAGCAGGAGAGGGGGCTTCGCTAATGAAAAACTGTTTTTT.

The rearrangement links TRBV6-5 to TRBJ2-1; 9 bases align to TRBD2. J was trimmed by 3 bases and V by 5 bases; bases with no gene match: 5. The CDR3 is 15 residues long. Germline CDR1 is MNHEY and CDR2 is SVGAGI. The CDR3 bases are TGTGCCAGCAGTATTAGCGGGAGCTACTACAATGAGCAGTTCTTC. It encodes CASSISGSYYNEQFF.

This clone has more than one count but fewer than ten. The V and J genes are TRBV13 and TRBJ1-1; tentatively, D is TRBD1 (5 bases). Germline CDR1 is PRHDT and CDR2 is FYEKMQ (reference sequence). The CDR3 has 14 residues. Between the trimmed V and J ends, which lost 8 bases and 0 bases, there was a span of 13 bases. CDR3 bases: TGTGCCAGCCGGGCGGGACTGATGAACACTGAAGCTTTCTTT. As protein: CASRAGLMNTEAFF.

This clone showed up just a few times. The CDR3 protein is CASSEAQDRHNQPQHF. The CDR3 DNA sequence: TGTGCCAGCAGTGAAGCTCAGGACAGGCACAATCAGCCCCAGCATTTT. V and J are TRBV6-1 and TRBJ1-5; 7 nucleotides align to TRBD1. The germline CDR1 and CDR2 sequences are MNHNS and SASEGT. The trim removed 0 bases at V and 3 bases at J, leaving 5 bases unmatched. The CDR3 totals 16 residues.